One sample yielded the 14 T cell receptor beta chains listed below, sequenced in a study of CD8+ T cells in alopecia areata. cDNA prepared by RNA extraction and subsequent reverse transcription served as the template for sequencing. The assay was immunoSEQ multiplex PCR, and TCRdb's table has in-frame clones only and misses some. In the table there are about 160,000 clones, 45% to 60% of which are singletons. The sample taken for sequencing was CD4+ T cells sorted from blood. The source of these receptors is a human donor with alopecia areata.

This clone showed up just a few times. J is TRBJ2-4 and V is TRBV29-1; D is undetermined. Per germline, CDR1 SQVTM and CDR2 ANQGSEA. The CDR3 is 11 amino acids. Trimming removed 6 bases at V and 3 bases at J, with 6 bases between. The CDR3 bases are TGCAGCGTGGTCAGCAAAAACATTCAGTACTTC. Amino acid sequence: CSVVSKNIQYF.

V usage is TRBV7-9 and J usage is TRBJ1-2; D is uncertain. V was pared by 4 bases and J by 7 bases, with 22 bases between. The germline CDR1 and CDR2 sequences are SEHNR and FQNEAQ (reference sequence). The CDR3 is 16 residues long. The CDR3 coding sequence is TGTGCCAGCAGCTGGGAAGGATCTTCATCGATCGGTGGCTACACCTTC. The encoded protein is CASSWEGSSSIGGYTF.

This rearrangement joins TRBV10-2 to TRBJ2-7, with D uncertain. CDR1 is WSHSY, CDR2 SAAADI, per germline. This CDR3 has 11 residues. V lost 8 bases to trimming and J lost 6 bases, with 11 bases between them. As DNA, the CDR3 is TGCGCCAGCGCGACACTCGTCGAGCAGTACTTC. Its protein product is CASATLVEQYF.

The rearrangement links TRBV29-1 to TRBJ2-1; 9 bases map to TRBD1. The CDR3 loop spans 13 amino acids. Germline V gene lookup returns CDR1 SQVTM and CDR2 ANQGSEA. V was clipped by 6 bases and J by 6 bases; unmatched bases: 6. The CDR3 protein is CSVGQGGVNEQFF. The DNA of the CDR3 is TGCAGCGTGGGACAGGGAGGTGTCAATGAGCAGTTCTTC.

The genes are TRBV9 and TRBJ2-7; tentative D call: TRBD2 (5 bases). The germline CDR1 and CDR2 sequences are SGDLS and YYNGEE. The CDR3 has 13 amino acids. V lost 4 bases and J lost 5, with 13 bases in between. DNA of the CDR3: TGTGCCAGCAGCTCCGGGGTACCGAACGAGCAGTACTTC. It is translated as CASSSGVPNEQYF.

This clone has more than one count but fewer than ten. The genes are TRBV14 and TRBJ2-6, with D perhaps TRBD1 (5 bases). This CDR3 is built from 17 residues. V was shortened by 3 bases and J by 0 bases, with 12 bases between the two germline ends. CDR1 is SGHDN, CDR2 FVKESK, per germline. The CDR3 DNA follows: TGTGCCAGCAGCCATGTTGACAGCCTCTCTGGGGCCAACGTCCTGACTTTC. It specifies CASSHVDSLSGANVLTF.

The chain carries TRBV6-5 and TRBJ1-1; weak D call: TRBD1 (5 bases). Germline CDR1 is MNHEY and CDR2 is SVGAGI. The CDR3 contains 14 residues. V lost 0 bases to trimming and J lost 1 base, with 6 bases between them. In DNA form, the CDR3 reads TGTGCCAGCAGTTACTCTGGGGGGAACACTGAAGCTTTCTTT. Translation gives CASSYSGGNTEAFF.

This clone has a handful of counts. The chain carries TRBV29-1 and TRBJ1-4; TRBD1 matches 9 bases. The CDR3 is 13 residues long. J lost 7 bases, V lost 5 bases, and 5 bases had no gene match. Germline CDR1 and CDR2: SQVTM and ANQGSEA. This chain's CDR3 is CSVPGTGSEKLFF. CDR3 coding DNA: TGCAGCGTTCCCGGGACAGGGAGTGAAAAACTGTTTTTT.

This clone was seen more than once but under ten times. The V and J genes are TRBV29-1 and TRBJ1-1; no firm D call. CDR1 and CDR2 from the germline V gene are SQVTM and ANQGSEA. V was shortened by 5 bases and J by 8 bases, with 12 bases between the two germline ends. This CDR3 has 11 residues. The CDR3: CSVTRSFEAFF. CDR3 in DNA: TGCAGCGTTACCCGTAGTTTCGAAGCTTTCTTT.

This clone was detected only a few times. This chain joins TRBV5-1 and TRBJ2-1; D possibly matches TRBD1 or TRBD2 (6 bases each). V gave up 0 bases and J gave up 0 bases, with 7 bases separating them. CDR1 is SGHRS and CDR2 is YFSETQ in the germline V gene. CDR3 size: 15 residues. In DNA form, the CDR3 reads TGCGCCAGCAGCTTGGAGGGGGGCTCCTACAATGAGCAGTTCTTC. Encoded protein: CASSLEGGSYNEQFF.

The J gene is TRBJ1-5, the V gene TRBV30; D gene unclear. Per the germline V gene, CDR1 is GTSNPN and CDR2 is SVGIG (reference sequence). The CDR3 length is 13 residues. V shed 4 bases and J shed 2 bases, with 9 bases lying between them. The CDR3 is CAWTFGGNQPQHF. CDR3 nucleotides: TGTGCCTGGACGTTCGGGGGCAATCAGCCCCAGCATTTT.

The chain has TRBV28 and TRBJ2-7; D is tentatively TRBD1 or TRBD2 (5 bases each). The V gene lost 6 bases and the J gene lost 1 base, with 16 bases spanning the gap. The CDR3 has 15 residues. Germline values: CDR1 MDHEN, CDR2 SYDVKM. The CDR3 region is CASRTGASSSYEQYF. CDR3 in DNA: TGTGCCAGCAGAACCGGGGCTTCGTCTTCCTACGAGCAGTACTTC.

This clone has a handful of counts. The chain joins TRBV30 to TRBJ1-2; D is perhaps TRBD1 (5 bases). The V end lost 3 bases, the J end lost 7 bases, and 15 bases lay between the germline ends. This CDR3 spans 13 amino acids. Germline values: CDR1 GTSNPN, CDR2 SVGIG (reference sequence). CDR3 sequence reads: CAWSASGAIGYTF. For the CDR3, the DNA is TGTGCCTGGAGCGCATCCGGGGCGATTGGCTACACCTTC.

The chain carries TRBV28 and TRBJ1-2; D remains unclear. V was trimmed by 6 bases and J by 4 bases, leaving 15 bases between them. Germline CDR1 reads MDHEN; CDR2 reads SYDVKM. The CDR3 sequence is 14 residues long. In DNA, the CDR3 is TGTGCCAGCAGGGATACATCCGCCGTCTATGGCTACACCTTC. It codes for CASRDTSAVYGYTF.